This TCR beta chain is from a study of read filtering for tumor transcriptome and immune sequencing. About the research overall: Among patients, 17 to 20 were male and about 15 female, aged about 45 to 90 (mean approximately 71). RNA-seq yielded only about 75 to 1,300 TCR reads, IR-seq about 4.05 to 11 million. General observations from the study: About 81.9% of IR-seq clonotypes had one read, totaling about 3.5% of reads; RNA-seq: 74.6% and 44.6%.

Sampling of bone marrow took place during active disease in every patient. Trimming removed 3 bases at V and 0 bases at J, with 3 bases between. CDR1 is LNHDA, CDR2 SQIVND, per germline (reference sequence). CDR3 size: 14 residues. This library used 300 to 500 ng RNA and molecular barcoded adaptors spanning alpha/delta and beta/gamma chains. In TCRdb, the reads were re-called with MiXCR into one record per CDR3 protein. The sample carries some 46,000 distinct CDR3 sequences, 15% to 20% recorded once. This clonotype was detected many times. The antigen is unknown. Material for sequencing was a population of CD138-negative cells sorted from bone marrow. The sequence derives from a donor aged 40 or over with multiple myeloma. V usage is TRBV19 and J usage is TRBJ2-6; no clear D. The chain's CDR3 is CASSIASGANVLTF. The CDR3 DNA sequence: TGTGCCAGTAGTATCGCCTCTGGGGCCAACGTCCTGACTTTC.